A selection of T cell receptor beta chains follows, all from one sample in a study of graft-versus-host responses after intestinal transplantation. Here immunoSEQ multiplex PCR was the method, and the copy in TCRdb shows in-frame clones only, minus some. The data show some 15,000 clones, about 55% seen once. Sample: ileum tissue, taken 524 days after transplant. These receptors all stem from a human patient who received an intestinal transplant, so some T cells may come from the graft donor. Each CDR3 is given with its conserved first and last residue. A D gene is named only where the DNA matches it firmly. The listing skips clone size in some rows; elsewhere it reads once, few, many or a size class.

>TRBJ1-1|NA|NA|14|TRBV14
CASRDRRQATEAFF
TGTGCCAGCAGAGACAGGAGACAGGCCACTGAAGCTTTCTTT
>TRBJ1-1|NA|NA|15|TRBV2
CASSEWVGGIFEAFF
TGTGCCAGCAGTGAATGGGTTGGAGGGATTTTCGAAGCTTTCTTT
>TRBJ1-4|TRBD1|NA|14|TRBV11-3
CASSPGTGDEKLFF
TGTGCCAGCAGCCCTGGGACAGGGGATGAAAAACTGTTTTTT
>TRBJ2-7|NA|NA|13|TRBV4-1
CASSQELSYEQYF
TGCGCCAGCAGCCAAGAACTATCCTACGAGCAGTACTTC
>TRBJ2-5|NA|NA|13|TRBV6-4
CASSGPGEETQYF
TGTGCCAGCAGTGGTCCGGGGGAAGAGACCCAGTACTTC
>TRBJ1-2|NA|few|15|TRBV19
CASSIDFGQNYGYTF
TGTGCCAGTAGTATAGATTTCGGACAGAACTATGGCTACACCTTC
>TRBJ2-7|TRBD1|few|15|TRBV4-3
CASSHGQGETYEQYF
TGCGCCAGCAGCCACGGACAGGGCGAGACCTACGAGCAGTACTTC
>TRBJ1-2|TRBD1|NA|14|TRBV5-8
CASSTLTGNYGYTF
TGTGCCAGCAGCACCCTGACAGGGAACTATGGCTACACCTTC
>TRBJ1-4|NA|few|14|TRBV7-9
CASSSYQTNEKLFF
TGTGCCAGCAGCTCCTATCAAACTAATGAAAAACTGTTTTTT
>TRBJ2-1|NA|once|17|TRBV27
CASSLGSSGLVYNEQFF
TGTGCCAGCAGTTTAGGATCCTCAGGGCTAGTCTACAATGAGCAGTTCTTC
>TRBJ1-2|NA|NA|14|TRBV19
CASTSRGGEGGYTF
TGTGCCAGTACCTCGCGGGGCGGCGAGGGAGGCTACACCTTC
>TRBJ2-1|TRBD2|NA|20|TRBV9
CASSGTGTSRSLGTYNEQFF
TGTGCCAGCAGCGGGACCGGGACTAGCAGGTCTCTAGGCACCTACAATGAGCAGTTCTTC
>TRBJ2-5|TRBD2|once|16|TRBV9
CASSPYSSGSQETQYF
TGTGCCAGCAGCCCCTATAGCAGCGGGAGCCAAGAGACCCAGTACTTC
>TRBJ1-1|TRBD1|NA|14|TRBV27
CASSPDRGDTEAFF
TGTGCCAGCAGTCCCGACAGGGGAGACACTGAAGCTTTCTTT
>TRBJ2-1|TRBD2|NA|17|TRBV15
CATSRDIVASGVNEQFF
TGTGCCACCAGCAGAGATATCGTCGCTAGCGGGGTGAATGAGCAGTTCTTC
>TRBJ1-2|NA|NA|16|TRBV12-5
CASGFPPFQGPGGYTF
TGTGCTAGTGGTTTCCCTCCTTTTCAGGGCCCTGGGGGCTACACCTTC
>TRBJ1-5|NA|NA|15|TRBV19
CASRRGGYSNQPQHF
TGTGCCAGTCGGAGGGGGGGATATAGCAATCAGCCCCAGCATTTT
>TRBJ1-1|NA|NA|14|TRBV27
CASSLGALNTEAFF
TGTGCCAGCAGTTTGGGCGCCCTGAACACTGAAGCTTTCTTT
>TRBJ1-1|NA|NA|14|TRBV11-3
CASSLEGGRTEAFF
TGTGCCAGCAGCTTAGAAGGGGGAAGGACTGAAGCTTTCTTT
>TRBJ2-2|NA|NA|14|TRBV5-4
CASSLGQNTGELFF
TGTGCCAGCAGCTTGGGACAGAACACCGGGGAGCTGTTTTTT
>TRBJ2-3|NA|NA|15|TRBV7-9
CASSYDRISTDTQYF
TGTGCCAGCAGCTATGACAGGATAAGCACAGATACGCAGTATTTT
>TRBJ1-5|NA|NA|15|TRBV27
CASSGAGHSNQPQHF
TGTGCCAGCAGTGGGGCAGGGCATTCCAATCAGCCCCAGCATTTT
>TRBJ2-1|TRBD2|NA|15|TRBV19
CASSKPLAGNNEQFF
TGTGCCAGTAGTAAGCCACTAGCGGGGAACAATGAGCAGTTCTTC
>TRBJ1-2|TRBD1|few|14|TRBV29-1
CSVTGTEKKDGYTF
TGCAGCGTGACCGGGACAGAGAAGAAGGATGGCTACACCTTC
>TRBJ2-2|NA|NA|17|TRBV9
CASSPRTGFANTGELFF
TGTGCCAGCAGCCCTCGGACGGGATTCGCGAACACCGGGGAGCTGTTTTTT
>TRBJ2-7|NA|few|12|TRBV7-2
CASSSTVYEQYF
TGTGCCAGCAGCTCGACTGTCTACGAGCAGTACTTC